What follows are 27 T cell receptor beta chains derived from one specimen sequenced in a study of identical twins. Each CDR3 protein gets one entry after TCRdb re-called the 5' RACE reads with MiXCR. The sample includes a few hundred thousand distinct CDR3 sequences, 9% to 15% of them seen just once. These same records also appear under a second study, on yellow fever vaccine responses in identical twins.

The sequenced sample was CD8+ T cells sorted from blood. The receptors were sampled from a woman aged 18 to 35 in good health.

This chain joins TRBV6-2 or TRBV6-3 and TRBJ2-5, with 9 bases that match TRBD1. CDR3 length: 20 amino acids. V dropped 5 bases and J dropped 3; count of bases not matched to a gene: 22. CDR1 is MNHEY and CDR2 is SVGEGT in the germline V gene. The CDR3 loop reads CASSLITGGSADPYKETQYF. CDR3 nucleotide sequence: TGTGCCAGCAGTCTAATTACAGGGGGCAGTGCGGACCCTTACAAAGAGACCCAGTACTTC.

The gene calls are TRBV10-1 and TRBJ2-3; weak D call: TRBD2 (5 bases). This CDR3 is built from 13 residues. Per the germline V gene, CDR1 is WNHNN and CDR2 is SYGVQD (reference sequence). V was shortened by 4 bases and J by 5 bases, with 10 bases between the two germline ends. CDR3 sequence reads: CASSVRGQDTQYF. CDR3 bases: TGCGCCAGCAGTGTAAGAGGGCAAGATACGCAGTATTTT.

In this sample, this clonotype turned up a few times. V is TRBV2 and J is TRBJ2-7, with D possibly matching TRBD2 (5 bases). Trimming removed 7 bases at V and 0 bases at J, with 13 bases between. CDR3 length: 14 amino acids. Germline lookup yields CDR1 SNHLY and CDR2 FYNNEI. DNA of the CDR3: TGTGCCAGCACTTGGACTGGCGGCTCCTACGAGCAGTACTTC. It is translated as CASTWTGGSYEQYF.

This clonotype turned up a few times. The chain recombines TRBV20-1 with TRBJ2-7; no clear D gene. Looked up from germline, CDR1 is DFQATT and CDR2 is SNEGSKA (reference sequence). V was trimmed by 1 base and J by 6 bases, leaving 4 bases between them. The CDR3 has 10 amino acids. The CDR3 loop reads CSARGAEQYF. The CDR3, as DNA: TGCAGTGCTAGAGGGGCCGAGCAGTACTTC.

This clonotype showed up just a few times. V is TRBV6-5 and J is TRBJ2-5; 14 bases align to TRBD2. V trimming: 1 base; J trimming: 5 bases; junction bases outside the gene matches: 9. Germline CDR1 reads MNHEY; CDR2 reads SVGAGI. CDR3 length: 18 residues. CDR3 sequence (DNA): TGTGCCAGCAGTTACTGGACTAGCGGGAGGCCTGGTAGGGAGACCCAGTACTTC. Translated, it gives CASSYWTSGRPGRETQYF.

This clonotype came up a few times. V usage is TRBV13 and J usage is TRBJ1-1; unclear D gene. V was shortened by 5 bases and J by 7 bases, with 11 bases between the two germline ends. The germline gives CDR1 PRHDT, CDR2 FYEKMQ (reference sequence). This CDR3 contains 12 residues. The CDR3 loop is CASSLMGVEAFF. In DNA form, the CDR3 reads TGTGCCAGCAGCCTTATGGGTGTTGAAGCTTTCTTT.

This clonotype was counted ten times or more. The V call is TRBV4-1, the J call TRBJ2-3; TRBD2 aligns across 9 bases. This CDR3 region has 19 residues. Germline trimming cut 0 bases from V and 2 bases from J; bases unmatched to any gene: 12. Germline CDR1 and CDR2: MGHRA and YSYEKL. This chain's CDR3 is CASSQEMWLAGTTTDTQYF. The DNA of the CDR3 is TGCGCCAGCAGCCAAGAGATGTGGCTAGCGGGAACAACCACAGATACGCAGTATTTT.

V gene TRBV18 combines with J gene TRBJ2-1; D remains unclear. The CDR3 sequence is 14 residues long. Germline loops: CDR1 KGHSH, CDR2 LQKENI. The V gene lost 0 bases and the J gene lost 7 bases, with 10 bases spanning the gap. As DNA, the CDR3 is TGTGCCAGCTCACCACCGTCGACCAGAAATGAGCAGTTCTTC. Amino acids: CASSPPSTRNEQFF.

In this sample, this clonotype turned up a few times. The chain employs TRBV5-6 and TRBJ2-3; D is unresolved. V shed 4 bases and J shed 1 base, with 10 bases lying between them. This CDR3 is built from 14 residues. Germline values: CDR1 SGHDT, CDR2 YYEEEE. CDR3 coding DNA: TGTGCCAGCAGCCTTACCCAGGGCACAGATACGCAGTATTTT. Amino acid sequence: CASSLTQGTDTQYF. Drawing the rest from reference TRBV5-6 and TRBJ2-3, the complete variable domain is DAGVTQSPTHLIKTRGQQVTLRCSPKSGHDTVSWYQQALGQGPQFIFQYYEEEERQRGNFPDRFSGHQFPNYSSELNVNALLLGDSALYLCASSLTQGTDTQYFGPGTRLTVL.

This CDR3 is CASSTNRGRDTEAFF. For the CDR3, the DNA is TGTGCCAGCAGTACCAACAGGGGGCGGGACACTGAAGCTTTCTTT. The chain joins TRBV27 to TRBJ1-1, with TRBD1 identical over 9 bases. Trimming cost V 5 bases and J 3 bases; bases outside gene matches: 7. Germline V gives CDR1 MNHEY, CDR2 SMNVEV (reference sequence). The CDR3 is made up of 15 amino acids.

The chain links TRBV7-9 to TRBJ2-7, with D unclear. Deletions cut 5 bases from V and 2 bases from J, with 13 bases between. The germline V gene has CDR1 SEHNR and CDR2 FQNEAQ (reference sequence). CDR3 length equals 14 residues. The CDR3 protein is CASSLTEGPYEQYV. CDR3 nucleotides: TGTGCCAGCAGCCTGACGGAAGGACCCTACGAGCAGTACGTC.

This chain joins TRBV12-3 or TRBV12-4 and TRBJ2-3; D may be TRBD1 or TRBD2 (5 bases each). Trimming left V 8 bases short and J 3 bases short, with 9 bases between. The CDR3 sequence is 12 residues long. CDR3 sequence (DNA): TGTGCCAGCGAGGGGAGAACAGATACGCAGTATTTT. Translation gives CASEGRTDTQYF.

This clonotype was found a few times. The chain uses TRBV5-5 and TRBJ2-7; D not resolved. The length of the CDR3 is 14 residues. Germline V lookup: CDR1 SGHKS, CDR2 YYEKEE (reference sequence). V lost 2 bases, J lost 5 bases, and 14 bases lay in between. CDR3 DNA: TGTGCCAGCAGCTTTATTGCGGCAATCGACGAGCAGTACTTC. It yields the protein CASSFIAAIDEQYF.

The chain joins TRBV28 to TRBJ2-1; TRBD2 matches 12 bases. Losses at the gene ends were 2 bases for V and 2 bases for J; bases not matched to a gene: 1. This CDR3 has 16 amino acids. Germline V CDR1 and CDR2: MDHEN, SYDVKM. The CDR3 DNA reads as TGTGCCAGCAGTTTAAGGACTAGCGGGACCTACAATGAGCAGTTCTTC. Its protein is CASSLRTSGTYNEQFF.

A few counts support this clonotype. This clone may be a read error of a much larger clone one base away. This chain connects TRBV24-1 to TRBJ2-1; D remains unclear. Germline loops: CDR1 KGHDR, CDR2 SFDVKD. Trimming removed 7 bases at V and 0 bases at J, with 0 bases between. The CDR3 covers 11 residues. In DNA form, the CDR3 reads TGTGCCACCAGCTCCTACAATGAGCAGTTCTTC. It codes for CATSSYNEQFF.

The CDR3 reads CATSDVQGAWETQYF. The CDR3 coding sequence is TGTGCCACCAGTGATGTACAGGGGGCGTGGGAGACCCAGTACTTC. This chain joins TRBV24-1 and TRBJ2-5; 9 nucleotides match TRBD1. Per the germline V gene, CDR1 is KGHDR and CDR2 is SFDVKD. The CDR3 is 15 amino acids. J gave up 5 bases and V 3 bases, and 6 bases lay outside the gene matches.

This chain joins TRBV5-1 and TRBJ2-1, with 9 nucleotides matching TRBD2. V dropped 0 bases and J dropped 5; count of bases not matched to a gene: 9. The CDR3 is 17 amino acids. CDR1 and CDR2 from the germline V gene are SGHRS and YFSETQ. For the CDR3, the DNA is TGCGCCAGCAGCTTGGAGTCGCGGGAGGGTAGCAACAATGAGCAGTTCTTC. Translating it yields CASSLESREGSNNEQFF. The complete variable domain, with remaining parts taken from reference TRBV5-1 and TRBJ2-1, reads KAGVTQTPRYLIKTRGQQVTLSCSPISGHRSVSWYQQTPGQGLQFLFEYFSETQRNKGNFPGRFSGRQFSNSRSEMNVSTLELGDSALYLCASSLESREGSNNEQFFGPGTRLTVL.

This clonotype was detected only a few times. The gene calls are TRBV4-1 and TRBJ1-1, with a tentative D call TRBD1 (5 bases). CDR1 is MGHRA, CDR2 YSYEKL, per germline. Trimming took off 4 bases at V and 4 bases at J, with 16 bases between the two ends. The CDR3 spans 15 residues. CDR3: CASSPQPRGFTEAFF. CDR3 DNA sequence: TGCGCCAGCAGCCCTCAACCCCGGGGGTTCACTGAAGCTTTCTTT.

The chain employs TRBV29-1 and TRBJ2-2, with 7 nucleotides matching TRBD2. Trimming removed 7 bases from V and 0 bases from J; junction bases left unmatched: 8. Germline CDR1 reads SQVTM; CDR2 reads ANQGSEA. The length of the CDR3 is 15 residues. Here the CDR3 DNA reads TGCAGCGCCCATCTTAGCGGGTCGAACACCGGGGAGCTGTTTTTT. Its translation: CSAHLSGSNTGELFF.

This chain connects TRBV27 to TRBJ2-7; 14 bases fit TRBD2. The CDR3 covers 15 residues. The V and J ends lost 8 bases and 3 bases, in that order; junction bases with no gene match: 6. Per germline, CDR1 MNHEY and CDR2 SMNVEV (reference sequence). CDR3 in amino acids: CASGSGTSGGYEQYF. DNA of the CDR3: TGTGCCAGCGGATCCGGGACTAGCGGGGGCTACGAGCAGTACTTC.

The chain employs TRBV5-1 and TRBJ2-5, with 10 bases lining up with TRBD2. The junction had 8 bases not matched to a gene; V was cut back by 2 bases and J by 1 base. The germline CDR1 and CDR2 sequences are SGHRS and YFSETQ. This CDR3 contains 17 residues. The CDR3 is CASSFSRTSGPQETQYF. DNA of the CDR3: TGCGCCAGCAGCTTCTCAAGGACTAGCGGACCCCAAGAGACCCAGTACTTC.

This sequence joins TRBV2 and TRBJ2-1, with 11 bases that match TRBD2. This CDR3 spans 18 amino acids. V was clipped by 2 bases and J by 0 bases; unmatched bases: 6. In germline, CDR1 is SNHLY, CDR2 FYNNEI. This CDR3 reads CASSETGTSGSSYNEQFF. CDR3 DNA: TGTGCCAGCAGTGAAACTGGGACTAGCGGCAGCTCCTACAATGAGCAGTTCTTC.

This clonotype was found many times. The CDR3 spells CSVVTADKNIQYF. CDR3 DNA: TGCAGCGTCGTAACGGCCGACAAAAACATTCAGTACTTC. The chain uses TRBV29-1 and TRBJ2-4; D remains unclear. Germline lookup yields CDR1 SQVTM and CDR2 ANQGSEA. Trimming removed 6 bases at V and 3 bases at J, with 12 bases between. The CDR3 covers 13 residues.

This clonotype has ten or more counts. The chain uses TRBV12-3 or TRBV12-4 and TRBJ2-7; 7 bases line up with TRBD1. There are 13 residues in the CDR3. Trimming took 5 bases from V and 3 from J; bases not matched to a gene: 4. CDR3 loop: CASSDGTVYEQYF. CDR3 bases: TGTGCCAGCAGTGACGGGACAGTCTACGAGCAGTACTTC.

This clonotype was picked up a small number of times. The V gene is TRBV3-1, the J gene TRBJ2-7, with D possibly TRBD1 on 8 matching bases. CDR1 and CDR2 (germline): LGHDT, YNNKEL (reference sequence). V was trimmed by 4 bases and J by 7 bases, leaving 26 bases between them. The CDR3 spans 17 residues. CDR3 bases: TGTGCCAGCAGCCCCACAGGGGGGGCGGAACTCATACGGGAGCAGTACTTC. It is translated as CASSPTGGAELIREQYF.

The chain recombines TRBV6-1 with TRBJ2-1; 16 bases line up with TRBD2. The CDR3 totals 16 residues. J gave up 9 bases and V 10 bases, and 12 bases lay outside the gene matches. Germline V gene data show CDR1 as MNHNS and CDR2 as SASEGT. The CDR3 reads CATTPGLAGGPGEQFF. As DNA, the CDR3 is TGTGCCACCACCCCGGGACTAGCGGGGGGGCCCGGTGAGCAGTTCTTC.

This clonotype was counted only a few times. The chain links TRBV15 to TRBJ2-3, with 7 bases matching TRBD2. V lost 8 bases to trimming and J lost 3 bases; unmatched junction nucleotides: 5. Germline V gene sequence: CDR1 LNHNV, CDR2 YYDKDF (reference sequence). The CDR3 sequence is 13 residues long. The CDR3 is CATGGDETDTQYF. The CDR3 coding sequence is TGTGCCACCGGGGGGGACGAAACAGATACGCAGTATTTT.